These T cell receptor beta chains were read from a single sample in a study of T cell responses to AZD1222 COVID-19 vaccine. Profiling relied on immunoSEQ multiplex PCR, and the TCRdb table lists in-frame clones only, not all of them. The data hold over 100,000 clones, with 80% to 90% observed a single time. This specimen consisted of peripheral blood, obtained on day 0 of AZD1222 vaccination. The receptors originated from an adult in good health. Both conserved end residues are part of each CDR3.

J gene	V gene	CDR3 protein
TRBJ2-3	TRBV10-3	CAISGTGTTDTQYF
TRBJ1-1	TRBV10-3	CAISGGTGAGDTEAFF
TRBJ2-1	TRBV7-9	CASSVSVAGVFSNEQFF
TRBJ1-2	TRBV3-1/TRBV3-2	CASTLGGIYGYTF
TRBJ1-6	TRBV30	CAWRRSSNSPLHF
TRBJ2-7	TRBV9	CASSGSSGTGFMEQYF
TRBJ2-7	TRBV5-1	CASSGTVNEQYF
TRBJ2-6	TRBV7-3	CASSLTSMSGANVLTF
TRBJ1-5	TRBV19	CASSMTGGNQPQHF
TRBJ1-1	TRBV27	CASSLRRQGRTEAFF
TRBJ1-1	TRBV3-1/TRBV3-2	CASSQAQRAFF
TRBJ2-2	TRBV14	CASSQDKVAANTGELFF
TRBJ1-3	TRBV11-3	CASSLSGGNTIYF
TRBJ2-2	TRBV5-1	CASSLLGGMMFAGELFF